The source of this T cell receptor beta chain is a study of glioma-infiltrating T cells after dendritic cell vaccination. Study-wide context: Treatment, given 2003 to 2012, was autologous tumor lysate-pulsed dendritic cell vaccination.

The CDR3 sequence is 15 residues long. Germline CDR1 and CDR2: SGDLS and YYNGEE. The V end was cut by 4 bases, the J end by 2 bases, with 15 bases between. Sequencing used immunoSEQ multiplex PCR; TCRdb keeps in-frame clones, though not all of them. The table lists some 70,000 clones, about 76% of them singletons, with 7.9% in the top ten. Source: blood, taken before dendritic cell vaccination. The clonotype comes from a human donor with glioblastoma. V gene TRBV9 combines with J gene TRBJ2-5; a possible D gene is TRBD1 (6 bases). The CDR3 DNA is TGTGCCAGCAGCCCTCTGGGGACACCTCAAGAGACCCAGTACTTC. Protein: CASSPLGTPQETQYF.